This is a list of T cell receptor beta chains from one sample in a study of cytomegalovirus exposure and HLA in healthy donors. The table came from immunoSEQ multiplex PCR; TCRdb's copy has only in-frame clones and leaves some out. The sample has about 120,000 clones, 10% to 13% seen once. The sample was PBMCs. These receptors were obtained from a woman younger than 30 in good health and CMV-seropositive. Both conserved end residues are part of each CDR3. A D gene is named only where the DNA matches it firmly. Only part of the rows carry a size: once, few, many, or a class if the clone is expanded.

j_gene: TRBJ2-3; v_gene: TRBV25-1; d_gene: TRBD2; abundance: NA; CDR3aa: CASSEYSLAGVPDTQYF; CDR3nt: TGTGCCAGCAGTGAATATAGCCTAGCGGGAGTTCCAGATACGCAGTATTTT
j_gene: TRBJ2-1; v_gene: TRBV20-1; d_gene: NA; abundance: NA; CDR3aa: CSARKQNEQFF; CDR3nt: TGCAGTGCTAGGAAACAGAATGAGCAGTTCTTC
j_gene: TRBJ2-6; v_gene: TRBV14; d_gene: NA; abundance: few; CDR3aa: CASSHISGANVLTF; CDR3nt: TGTGCCAGCAGCCATATCTCTGGGGCCAACGTCCTGACTTTC
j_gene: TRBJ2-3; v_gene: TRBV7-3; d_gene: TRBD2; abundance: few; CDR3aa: CASSVDSGGTDTQYF; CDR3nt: TGTGCCAGCAGCGTAGATAGCGGGGGCACAGATACGCAGTATTTT
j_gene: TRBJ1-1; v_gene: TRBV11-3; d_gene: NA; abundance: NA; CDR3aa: CASSFTGADTEAFF; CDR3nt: TGTGCCAGCAGCTTTACTGGGGCGGACACTGAAGCTTTCTTT
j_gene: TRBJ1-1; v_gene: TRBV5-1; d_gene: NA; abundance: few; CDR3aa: CASSLGAITEAFF; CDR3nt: TGCGCCAGCAGCTTGGGGGCGATCACTGAAGCTTTCTTT
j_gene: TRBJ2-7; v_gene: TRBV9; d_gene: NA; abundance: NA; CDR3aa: CASSPRDKLYYEQYF; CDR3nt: TGTGCCAGCAGCCCCCGGGACAAACTCTACTACGAGCAGTACTTC
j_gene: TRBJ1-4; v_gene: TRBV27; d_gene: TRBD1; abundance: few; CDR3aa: CASRQGAWDEKLFF; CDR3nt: TGTGCCAGCAGACAGGGGGCATGGGATGAAAAACTGTTTTTT
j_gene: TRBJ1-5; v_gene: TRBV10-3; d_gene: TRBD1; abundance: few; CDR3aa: CAISDRESQPQHF; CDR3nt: TGTGCCATATCGGACAGGGAGTCTCAGCCCCAGCATTTT
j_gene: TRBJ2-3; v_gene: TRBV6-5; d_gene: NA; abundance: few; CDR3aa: CASRQSLGTDTQYF; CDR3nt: TGTGCCAGCAGACAGTCTCTCGGCACAGATACGCAGTATTTT
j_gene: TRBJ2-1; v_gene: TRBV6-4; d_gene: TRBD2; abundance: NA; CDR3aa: CASSLAVHNEQFF; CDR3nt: TGTGCCAGCAGTCTAGCGGTCCACAATGAGCAGTTCTTC
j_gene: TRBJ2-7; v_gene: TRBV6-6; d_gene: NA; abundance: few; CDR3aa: CASSYARSSYEQYF; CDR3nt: TGTGCCAGCAGTTACGCCAGATCCTCCTACGAGCAGTACTTC
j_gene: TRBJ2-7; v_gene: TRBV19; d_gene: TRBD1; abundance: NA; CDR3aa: CASSMGTGIAYEQYF; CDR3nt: TGTGCCAGTAGTATGGGGACAGGGATTGCCTACGAGCAGTACTTC
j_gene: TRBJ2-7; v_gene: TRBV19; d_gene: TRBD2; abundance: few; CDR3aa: CASSMSVGRPYEQYF; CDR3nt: TGTGCCAGTAGTATGTCAGTCGGGAGGCCCTACGAGCAGTACTTC
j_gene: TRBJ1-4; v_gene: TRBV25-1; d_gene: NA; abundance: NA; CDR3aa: CASSEYPGQGEKLFF; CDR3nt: TGTGCCAGCAGTGAATACCCGGGACAAGGTGAAAAACTGTTTTTT
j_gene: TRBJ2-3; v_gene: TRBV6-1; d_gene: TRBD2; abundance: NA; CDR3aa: CASISGGRMDTQYF; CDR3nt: TGTGCCAGCATCTCGGGGGGGAGGATGGATACGCAGTATTTT
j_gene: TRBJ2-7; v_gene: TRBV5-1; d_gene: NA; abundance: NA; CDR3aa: CASSLDTGTYEQYF; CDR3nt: TGCGCCAGCAGCTTGGATACAGGTACCTACGAGCAGTACTTC
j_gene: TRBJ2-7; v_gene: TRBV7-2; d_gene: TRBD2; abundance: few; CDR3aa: CASSLEGTSGSYEQYF; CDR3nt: TGTGCCAGCAGCTTAGAAGGGACTAGCGGATCCTACGAGCAGTACTTC
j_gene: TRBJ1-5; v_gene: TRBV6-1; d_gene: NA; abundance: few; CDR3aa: CASSEGVNGRGNQPQHF; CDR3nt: TGTGCCAGCAGTGAAGGGGTGAATGGGCGAGGCAATCAGCCCCAGCATTTT
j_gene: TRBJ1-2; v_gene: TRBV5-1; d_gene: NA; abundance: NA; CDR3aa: CASSLESTGSKANYGYTF; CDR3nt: TGCGCCAGCAGCTTGGAGAGTACGGGAAGTAAAGCTAACTATGGCTACACCTTC
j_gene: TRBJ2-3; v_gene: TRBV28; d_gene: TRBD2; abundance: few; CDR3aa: CASSPGLASTDTQYF; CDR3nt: TGTGCCAGCAGCCCGGGACTAGCTAGCACAGATACGCAGTATTTT
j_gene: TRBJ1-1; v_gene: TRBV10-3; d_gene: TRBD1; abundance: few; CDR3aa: CAIREEQGSATEAFF; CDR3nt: TGTGCCATCAGGGAAGAACAGGGGTCCGCCACTGAAGCTTTCTTT
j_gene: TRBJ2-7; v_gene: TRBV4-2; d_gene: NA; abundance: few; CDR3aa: CASSQDTYEQYF; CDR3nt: TGTGCCAGCAGCCAAGATACCTACGAGCAGTACTTC